Listed here are 27 T cell receptor beta chains from one sample, sequenced in a study of T cell responses to AZD1222 COVID-19 vaccine. Only in-frame clones appear in the TCRdb table, and some are missing; sequencing was by immunoSEQ multiplex PCR. The table includes about 130,000 clones, 70% to 90% detected once. Sequenced material: peripheral blood, taken 28 days after the second AZD1222 dose. The receptors here all came from an adult who received the AZD1222 COVID-19 vaccine.

This chain links TRBV6-1 with TRBJ1-2; D unresolved. Trimming took off 1 base at V and 5 bases at J, with 11 bases between the two ends. CDR3 length: 14 residues. Germline CDR1 reads MNHNS; CDR2 reads SASEGT. The CDR3 is CASSEGEEYYGYTF. The CDR3 DNA reads as TGTGCCAGCAGTGAAGGAGAGGAATATTATGGCTACACCTTC.

The chain has TRBV7-9 and TRBJ2-7, with unresolved D. With 5 bases removed from V and 7 bases from J, the gap between germline ends came to 9 bases. This CDR3 has 11 amino acids. From germline, CDR1 is SEHNR and CDR2 FQNEAQ (reference sequence). CDR3 nucleotide sequence: TGTGCCAGCAGCCTATCACAGGAGCAGTACTTC. Translating gives CASSLSQEQYF.

The J gene is TRBJ1-1, the V gene TRBV18; D remains ambiguous. The CDR3 covers 15 residues. V shed 0 bases and J shed 4 bases, with 12 bases lying between them. CDR1 and CDR2 from the germline V gene are KGHSH and LQKENI. CDR3 sequence (DNA): TGTGCCAGCTCACCACCGCCCCTGACCGGCACTGAAGCTTTCTTT. Translation gives CASSPPPLTGTEAFF.

CDR3: CASSTGQANEKLFF. The CDR3 DNA follows: TGTGCCAGCAGCACCGGACAGGCGAATGAAAAACTGTTTTTT. V usage is TRBV28 and J usage is TRBJ1-4, with 7 nucleotides matching TRBD1. The junction had 6 bases not matched to a gene; V was cut back by 6 bases and J by 5 bases. Germline CDR1 is MDHEN and CDR2 is SYDVKM. The length of the CDR3 is 14 residues.

The V gene is TRBV6-5, the J gene TRBJ1-2; weak D call: TRBD1 (5 bases). There are 14 residues in the CDR3. Trimming shortened V by 8 bases and J by 1 base, and 14 bases separated the two germline ends. Looked up from germline, CDR1 is MNHEY and CDR2 is SVGAGI. CDR3: CASARASSNYGYTF. The CDR3, as DNA: TGTGCCAGCGCCAGGGCGAGCAGTAACTATGGCTACACCTTC.

V gene TRBV7-8 combines with J gene TRBJ1-5; D remains ambiguous. The V end was cut by 10 bases, the J end by 0 bases, with 16 bases between. From germline, CDR1 is SGHVS and CDR2 FQNEAQ. This CDR3 is built from 15 residues. The CDR3 bases are TGTGCCACCGACCCTGGAGAAGATAGCAATCAGCCCCAGCATTTT. This translates into CATDPGEDSNQPQHF.

J is TRBJ1-2 and V is TRBV7-9; 7 nucleotides match TRBD1. Losses at the gene ends were 5 bases for V and 6 bases for J; bases not matched to a gene: 6. CDR1 and CDR2 (germline): SEHNR, FQNEAQ (reference sequence). This CDR3 comprises 13 residues. CDR3 residues: CASSLTTGDGYTF. The CDR3 DNA sequence: TGTGCCAGCAGCCTAACCACAGGGGATGGCTACACCTTC.

The J gene is TRBJ1-2, the V gene TRBV27, with 7 bases aligning to TRBD1. The CDR3 contains 13 residues. CDR1 is MNHEY and CDR2 is SMNVEV in the germline V gene (reference sequence). V shed 6 bases and J 6 bases; nucleotides not matched to a gene: 7. Here the CDR3 reads CASRLRDRDGYTF. The CDR3, as DNA: TGTGCCAGCAGACTCCGGGACAGAGATGGCTACACCTTC.

This clone was counted between two and nine times. The gene calls are TRBV5-6 and TRBJ1-1; unclear D gene. V shed 0 bases and J shed 6 bases, with 6 bases lying between them. The CDR3 has 12 residues. From germline, CDR1 is SGHDT and CDR2 YYEEEE. DNA for the CDR3: TGTGCCAGCAGCTTGGTGCGGGCTGAAGCTTTCTTT. It codes for CASSLVRAEAFF.

CDR3 amino acids: CSVEGGVEDTQYF. The CDR3 coding sequence is TGCAGCGTTGAAGGGGGAGTGGAAGATACGCAGTATTTT. The rearrangement joins TRBV29-1 to TRBJ2-3; possibly TRBD2 for D (5 bases). The CDR3 sequence is 13 residues long. V was shortened by 1 base and J by 5 bases, with 10 bases between the two germline ends. CDR1 SQVTM and CDR2 ANQGSEA come from the germline V gene.

CDR3: CASETGSNTGELFF. DNA of the CDR3: TGCGCCAGCGAGACAGGGTCGAACACCGGGGAGCTGTTTTTT. The gene calls are TRBV5-1 and TRBJ2-2, with 7 bases fitting TRBD1. Per germline, CDR1 SGHRS and CDR2 YFSETQ. V lost 7 bases, J lost 0 bases, and 3 bases stayed unmatched. The CDR3 runs 14 residues.

The table lists this clone with a count of one. The chain joins TRBV5-1 to TRBJ2-5; 7 positions agree with TRBD1. The CDR3 runs to 15 residues. Germline assignment: CDR1 SGHRS and CDR2 YFSETQ. The trim removed 0 bases at V and 3 bases at J, leaving 5 bases unmatched. The CDR3 protein is CASSLGAGGEETQYF. The DNA for the CDR3 is TGCGCCAGCAGCTTGGGTGCAGGGGGAGAAGAGACCCAGTACTTC.

The genes are TRBV18 and TRBJ2-2; D is unresolved. The germline V gene encodes CDR1 KGHSH and CDR2 LQKENI. Trimming left V 3 bases short and J 1 base short, with 12 bases between. The CDR3 totals 16 residues. CDR3 amino acids: CASSPISFQNTGELFF. The CDR3 bases are TGTGCCAGCTCACCTATTTCCTTCCAGAACACCGGGGAGCTGTTTTTT.

The genes are TRBV19 and TRBJ2-5, with 7 bases lining up with TRBD1. The germline V gene encodes CDR1 LNHDA and CDR2 SQIVND (reference sequence). The V segment lost 7 bases and the J segment 1 base; nucleotides outside the gene matches: 12. This CDR3 has 16 residues. The CDR3 loop is CASTNQGVLIQETQYF. The CDR3 DNA sequence: TGTGCCAGTACCAACCAGGGGGTACTTATCCAAGAGACCCAGTACTTC.

The DNA for the CDR3 is TGTGCCAGTAGTATATTTCTCGGACAGGGGGATTACTATGGCTACACCTTC. As protein: CASSIFLGQGDYYGYTF. V is TRBV19 and J is TRBJ1-2, with 10 bases aligning to TRBD1. V gave up 2 bases and J gave up 3 bases; unmatched junction bases: 9. CDR1 is LNHDA, CDR2 SQIVND, per germline (reference sequence). The CDR3 is made up of 17 amino acids.

CDR3 amino acids: CASSFPGLDNEQFF. For the CDR3, the DNA is TGTGCCAGCAGCTTTCCGGGACTGGACAATGAGCAGTTCTTC. The rearrangement links TRBV7-8 to TRBJ2-1; TRBD2 might be the D (6 bases). The CDR3 runs 14 residues. Deletions cut 3 bases from V and 5 bases from J, with 11 bases between. The germline V gene has CDR1 SGHVS and CDR2 FQNEAQ.

The genes are TRBV12-3 or TRBV12-4 and TRBJ1-2, with D unresolved. The V end was cut by 2 bases, the J end by 8 bases, with 6 bases between. The CDR3 is made up of 11 amino acids. Here the CDR3 reads CASSLWEGYTF. DNA for the CDR3: TGTGCCAGCAGTTTATGGGAGGGCTACACCTTC.

The sample holds one count of this clone. The rearrangement links TRBV3-1 (or the pseudogene TRBV3-2) to TRBJ2-7; 9 bases agree with TRBD1. The CDR3 loop spans 15 amino acids. Germline trimming cut 4 bases from V and 1 base from J; bases unmatched to any gene: 5. Germline V gives CDR1 LGHDT, CDR2 YNNKEL (reference sequence). The CDR3 is CASSLGGTGSYEQYF. In DNA, the CDR3 is TGTGCCAGCAGCCTCGGAGGGACAGGGTCCTACGAGCAGTACTTC.

The V call is TRBV14, the J call TRBJ2-3; TRBD1 matches 10 bases. Trimming removed 5 bases from V and 3 bases from J; junction bases left unmatched: 14. Germline V gene lookup returns CDR1 SGHDN and CDR2 FVKESK. CDR3 length: 18 amino acids. The CDR3 DNA reads as TGTGCCAGCAGCTTTAAAGGAAGATTGGGACAGGGGACAGATACGCAGTATTTT. Translating it yields CASSFKGRLGQGTDTQYF.

The chain joins TRBV29-1 to TRBJ1-2; a weak D match, TRBD1 (5 bases). Germline CDR1 and CDR2: SQVTM and ANQGSEA. V lost 5 bases to trimming and J lost 4 bases, with 11 bases between them. The CDR3 is 12 residues long. The CDR3 reads CSVSRERYGYTF. In DNA, the CDR3 is TGCAGCGTTAGCAGGGAACGCTATGGCTACACCTTC.

The J gene is TRBJ2-2, the V gene TRBV28; D possibly corresponds to TRBD2 (6 bases). Germline V gene sequence: CDR1 MDHEN, CDR2 SYDVKM. Trimming took 6 bases from V and 8 from J, leaving 16 bases between them. This CDR3 is built from 14 residues. The CDR3 nucleotides read TGTGCCAGCAGCGACCTCGGGAGATCTGGGGAGCTGTTTTTT. Translation gives CASSDLGRSGELFF. Full variable domain (rest looked up from reference TRBV28 and TRBJ2-2): DVKVTQSSRYLVKRTGEKVFLECVQDMDHENMFWYRQDPGLGLRLIYFSYDVKMKEKGDIPEGYSVSREKKERFSLILESASTNQTSMYLCASSDLGRSGELFFGEGSRLTVL.

The chain joins TRBV5-1 to TRBJ1-4; 9 bases fit TRBD1. CDR1 SGHRS and CDR2 YFSETQ come from the germline V gene. With V trimmed by 3 bases and J by 7 bases, 4 bases remained unmatched. This CDR3 has 14 residues. DNA for the CDR3: TGCGCCAGCAGCTCACAGGGGGCGGGTGAAAAACTGTTTTTT. Protein: CASSSQGAGEKLFF. Combining the CDR3 with reference TRBV5-1 and TRBJ1-4 gives the whole variable domain KAGVTQTPRYLIKTRGQQVTLSCSPISGHRSVSWYQQTPGQGLQFLFEYFSETQRNKGNFPGRFSGRQFSNSRSEMNVSTLELGDSALYLCASSSQGAGEKLFFGSGTQLSVL.

V usage is TRBV5-1 and J usage is TRBJ2-3; D is undetermined. CDR3 size: 15 residues. Germline CDR1 reads SGHRS; CDR2 reads YFSETQ. The V end lost 0 bases, the J end lost 3 bases, and 11 bases lay between the germline ends. The chain's CDR3 is CASSLAQLWTDTQYF. The CDR3 region has the DNA TGCGCCAGCAGCTTGGCCCAGCTATGGACAGATACGCAGTATTTT.

The genes are TRBV5-4 and TRBJ1-6, with 12 bases aligning to TRBD1. The CDR3 totals 15 residues. Germline values: CDR1 SGHNT, CDR2 YYREEE (reference sequence). J gave up 10 bases and V 4 bases, and 6 bases lay outside the gene matches. The CDR3 sequence is CASSHRDRGQSPLHF. CDR3 bases: TGTGCCAGCAGCCATCGGGACAGGGGGCAATCACCCCTCCACTTT.

The rearrangement joins TRBV9 to TRBJ2-3, with 8 bases aligning to TRBD2. Trimming cost V 0 bases and J 4 bases; bases outside gene matches: 4. Per the germline V gene, CDR1 is SGDLS and CDR2 is YYNGEE. The CDR3 loop spans 15 amino acids. CDR3 in amino acids: CASSVGNSGADTQYF. For the CDR3, the DNA is TGTGCCAGCAGCGTAGGAAATAGCGGGGCAGATACGCAGTATTTT.

This chain joins TRBV3-1 (or the pseudogene TRBV3-2) and TRBJ1-1; TRBD1 might be the D (5 bases). Germline V lookup: CDR1 LGHDT, CDR2 YNNKEL (reference sequence). V was shortened by 4 bases and J by 7 bases, with 13 bases between the two germline ends. The CDR3 consists of 13 residues. DNA of the CDR3: TGTGCCAGCAGCCGTTTCAGGGACCTTGAAGCTTTCTTT. It is translated as CASSRFRDLEAFF.

In this sample, this clone turned up a few times. The chain recombines TRBV18 with TRBJ2-7; either TRBD1 or TRBD2 may supply D (5 bases each). V was clipped by 4 bases and J by 0 bases, with 13 bases between them. Germline CDR1 reads KGHSH; CDR2 reads LQKENI. CDR3 length: 15 amino acids. The CDR3 region has the DNA TGTGCCAGCTCACTGGGACGCCCGAGCTCCTACGAGCAGTACTTC. Translation: CASSLGRPSSYEQYF.